Listed below are T cell receptor beta chains from one sample, sequenced in a study of blood T cell repertoires in COVID-19. The protocol was immunoSEQ multiplex PCR, while the TCRdb copy is restricted to in-frame clones and leaves out a portion. The profile shows roughly 100,000 clones, roughly 82% of them singletons. The specimen sequenced was peripheral blood. The receptors derive from a human donor in a cohort sampled during active COVID-19. Both conserved end residues are part of each CDR3. The D gene is left open where the match is weak. Not all rows give a size; the values are once, few, many and, for expanded clones, a class.

J gene	clone size	V gene	D gene	CDR3 protein	CDR3 DNA
TRBJ1-4	-	TRBV19	TRBD1	CASSLQGGRATNEKLFF	TGTGCCAGTAGTCTTCAGGGGGGTAGGGCAACTAATGAAAAACTGTTTTTT
TRBJ2-1	-	TRBV7-6	TRBD1	CASSPRGGQSYNEQFF	TGTGCCAGCAGCCCCAGAGGGGGACAGTCCTACAATGAGCAGTTCTTC
TRBJ1-3	-	TRBV18	-	CASSPPGQSRASGNTIYF	TGTGCCAGCTCACCACCCGGACAGTCCCGAGCCTCTGGAAACACCATATATTTT
TRBJ1-1	-	TRBV18	TRBD1	CASSPPGTGFVGEAFF	TGTGCCAGCTCACCCCCCGGGACAGGGTTTGTAGGTGAAGCTTTCTTT
TRBJ2-7	-	TRBV13	TRBD1	CASSSGQGSYEQYF	TGTGCCAGCAGCTCGGGACAGGGCAGCTACGAGCAGTACTTC
TRBJ1-1	-	TRBV20-1	-	CSAQQGTEAFF	TGCAGTGCACAGCAGGGTACTGAAGCTTTCTTT
TRBJ1-6	-	TRBV18	TRBD1	CASSQDRDNSPLHF	TGTGCCAGCTCCCAGGACAGGGACAATTCACCCCTCCACTTT
TRBJ1-2	-	TRBV28	-	CASSLIQGWFYGYTF	TGTGCCAGCAGTCTCATACAGGGATGGTTTTATGGCTACACCTTC
TRBJ1-2	-	TRBV9	-	CASSVGQGTYGYTF	TGTGCCAGCAGCGTAGGGCAGGGGACCTATGGCTACACCTTC
TRBJ1-3	-	TRBV29-1	-	CSVEGQIRDTIYF	TGCAGCGTTGAAGGACAGATCCGCGACACCATATATTTT
TRBJ1-2	-	TRBV6-6	-	CASRWEGGRGGYTF	TGTGCCAGCCGGTGGGAGGGGGGTAGGGGCGGCTACACCTTC
TRBJ1-3	-	TRBV9	TRBD1	CASSPLPQGAGNTIYF	TGTGCCAGCAGTCCTCTCCCCCAGGGGGCCGGAAACACCATATATTTT
TRBJ2-7	-	TRBV21-1	-	CASSKSILGQGSAYEQYF	TGTGCCAGCAGCAAATCGATCTTGGGGCAGGGCAGCGCCTACGAGCAGTACTTC
TRBJ1-1	-	TRBV15	-	CATSTSRAMNTEAFF	TGTGCCACCAGCACGTCGCGGGCTATGAACACTGAAGCTTTCTTT
TRBJ1-6	-	TRBV7-3	-	CASSLGQENSPLHF	TGTGCCAGCAGCTTAGGGCAGGAAAATTCACCCCTCCACTTT
TRBJ1-2	-	TRBV4-1	-	CASSQDLRTPNYGYTF	TGCGCCAGCAGCCAAGATCTTAGGACACCCAACTATGGCTACACCTTC
TRBJ2-7	-	TRBV18	-	CASSLTEHSYEQYF	TGTGCCAGCTCACTTACAGAGCACTCCTACGAGCAGTACTTC
TRBJ1-4	-	TRBV6-5	-	CASRGGVDTEKLFF	TGTGCCAGCAGGGGAGGGGTGGATACTGAAAAACTGTTTTTT
TRBJ2-3	-	TRBV5-5	-	CASSLSARSTDTQYF	TGTGCCAGCAGCTTGAGCGCACGAAGCACAGATACGCAGTATTTT
TRBJ1-4	-	TRBV15	TRBD1	CATSRDGGQGATNEKLFF	TGTGCCACCAGCAGAGATGGGGGGCAGGGGGCCACTAATGAAAAACTGTTTTTT
TRBJ2-4	-	TRBV6-5	TRBD2	CAAREGPAKNIQYF	TGTGCCGCCCGGGAGGGGCCAGCCAAAAACATTCAGTACTTC
TRBJ1-2	medium-sized	TRBV9	-	CASSVGALFYYGYTF	TGTGCCAGCAGCGTAGGGGCCCTTTTCTATTATGGCTACACCTTC
TRBJ2-6	-	TRBV5-1	TRBD2	CASRRTSGGSGANVLTF	TGCGCCAGCCGAAGGACTAGCGGGGGTTCTGGGGCCAACGTCCTGACTTTC
TRBJ1-5	-	TRBV10-3	-	CAISESTSRGHQPQHF	TGTGCCATCAGTGAGTCGACTTCCAGGGGTCATCAGCCCCAGCATTTT
TRBJ2-5	-	TRBV2	TRBD2	CASSAGTSGGKTQYF	TGTGCCAGCAGTGCCGGGACTAGCGGGGGTAAGACCCAGTACTTC
TRBJ2-5	-	TRBV24-1	TRBD1	CATSHLSTGLETQYF	TGTGCCACCAGCCACCTTTCGACAGGGCTAGAGACCCAGTACTTC
TRBJ2-1	-	TRBV6-5	TRBD2	CASRSGGSYNEQFF	TGTGCCAGCAGGAGCGGGGGAAGCTACAATGAGCAGTTCTTC
TRBJ2-2	-	TRBV28	TRBD2	CASSLWSSGGPSDTGELFF	TGTGCCAGCAGTTTATGGTCTAGCGGGGGGCCCTCGGACACCGGGGAGCTGTTTTTT
TRBJ2-1	-	TRBV28	TRBD2	CASRSPGGASEQFF	TGTGCCAGCCGCTCACCGGGGGGGGCCTCCGAGCAGTTCTTC
TRBJ2-1	-	TRBV7-9	TRBD1	CASSLGPAGGHGEQFF	TGTGCCAGCAGCTTAGGTCCCGCAGGGGGTCACGGTGAGCAGTTCTTC
TRBJ2-3	-	TRBV29-1	TRBD1	CSVAGQGHSTDTQYF	TGCAGCGTGGCGGGACAGGGGCACTCCACAGATACGCAGTATTTT
TRBJ2-5	-	TRBV3-1/TRBV3-2	TRBD2	CASSQYRPSGEETQYF	TGTGCCAGCAGCCAATATAGGCCTAGCGGAGAAGAGACCCAGTACTTC
TRBJ2-7	-	TRBV23-1	-	CASPCGRQAPTRDPYEQYF	TGCGCCAGCCCCTGCGGTCGGCAGGCCCCTACCCGGGATCCCTACGAGCAGTACTTC
TRBJ2-3	-	TRBV4-1	TRBD2	CASSRIGTSGGLWQYF	TGCGCCAGCAGCCGAATTGGTACTAGCGGGGGTTTGTGGCAGTATTTT
TRBJ2-3	-	TRBV6-2/TRBV6-3	-	CASSYSPDTQYF	TGTGCCAGCAGTTACAGCCCAGATACGCAGTATTTT
TRBJ1-1	-	TRBV7-3	TRBD1	CASSLYPQGGGTEAFF	TGTGCCAGCAGCTTATACCCCCAGGGGGGAGGCACTGAAGCTTTCTTT
TRBJ2-5	-	TRBV7-2	TRBD2	CASSLELAGGETQYF	TGTGCCAGCAGCTTAGAACTAGCGGGGGGAGAGACCCAGTACTTC
TRBJ2-7	-	TRBV2	-	CASTMALRAYEQYF	TGTGCCAGCACAATGGCCCTCCGGGCCTACGAGCAGTACTTC
TRBJ2-7	-	TRBV5-4	TRBD1	CASSFGGGDRSDEQYF	TGTGCCAGCAGCTTTGGGGGTGGGGACAGGTCGGACGAGCAGTACTTC
TRBJ2-7	-	TRBV5-4	TRBD2	CASSPSGGAPYEQYF	TGTGCCAGCAGCCCTAGCGGGGGGGCCCCCTACGAGCAGTACTTC
TRBJ2-7	-	TRBV6-2/TRBV6-3	-	CASSSPRAGAYYEQYF	TGTGCCAGCAGTTCCCCCCGGGCAGGGGCTTACTACGAGCAGTACTTC
TRBJ2-3	-	TRBV2	TRBD2	CASSATTSGILGDTQYF	TGTGCCAGCAGCGCCACGACTAGCGGGATTCTGGGTGATACGCAGTATTTT
TRBJ1-4	-	TRBV2	TRBD1	CASSQQGAGEKLFF	TGTGCCAGCAGTCAACAGGGGGCTGGGGAAAAACTGTTTTTT
TRBJ1-5	few	TRBV7-8	-	CASSLMGAGGQPQHF	TGTGCCAGCAGCTTAATGGGGGCGGGTGGACAGCCCCAGCATTTT
TRBJ2-7	-	TRBV28	TRBD1	CASSAPGQGYEQYF	TGTGCCAGCAGCGCCCCGGGACAGGGCTACGAGCAGTACTTC
TRBJ2-2	-	TRBV28	TRBD1	CASSFHRGIRELFF	TGTGCCAGCAGTTTCCACAGGGGAATCCGGGAGCTGTTTTTT
TRBJ1-2	-	TRBV5-1	-	CASSRNNNYTF	TGCGCCAGCAGCAGAAACAATAACTACACCTTC
TRBJ2-1	-	TRBV27	-	CASRRNRISSYNEQFF	TGTGCCAGCAGGAGAAATCGAATAAGCTCCTACAATGAGCAGTTCTTC
TRBJ1-2	once	TRBV9	TRBD1	CASSVGPGQVGGGGYTF	TGTGCCAGCAGCGTAGGCCCGGGACAGGTCGGGGGAGGTGGCTACACCTTC
TRBJ2-7	few	TRBV7-2	TRBD1	CASSSTGPNYEQYF	TGTGCCAGCAGCTCGACAGGGCCGAACTACGAGCAGTACTTC
TRBJ2-7	once	TRBV13	-	CASSLRGGYEQYF	TGTGCCAGCAGCTTAAGGGGGGGATACGAGCAGTACTTC
TRBJ1-2	few	TRBV12-3/TRBV12-4	-	CASSANPGYGYTF	TGTGCCAGCAGTGCTAACCCGGGATATGGCTACACCTTC
TRBJ2-1	-	TRBV7-2	TRBD1	CASSDTPGTVGQFF	TGTGCCAGCAGCGACACACCAGGGACAGTAGGGCAGTTCTTC
TRBJ1-1	-	TRBV7-9	TRBD1	CASRDSWNTEAFF	TGTGCCAGCCGGGACAGCTGGAACACTGAAGCTTTCTTT
TRBJ1-2	-	TRBV6-5	-	CASSSSIKSGHYGYTF	TGTGCCAGCAGTTCCTCTATTAAGTCAGGCCACTATGGCTACACCTTC
TRBJ2-7	-	TRBV4-3	-	CASSQQRGNEQYF	TGCGCCAGCAGCCAACAAAGGGGGAACGAGCAGTACTTC
TRBJ1-2	-	TRBV11-3	-	CASAYYSYGYTF	TGTGCCAGCGCATATTACAGTTATGGCTACACCTTC
TRBJ2-3	-	TRBV5-8	-	CASSLGDSGGTDTQYF	TGTGCCAGCAGCTTGGGAGACTCAGGGGGCACAGATACGCAGTATTTT